These 21 T cell receptor beta chains were sequenced from one sample in a study of OX40 agonist ivuxolimab in advanced cancers. TCRdb's table, derived via immunoSEQ multiplex PCR, lists solely in-frame clones and lacks some. Among about 150,000 clones, roughly nine tenths were seen once, and the ten largest hold 0.85% to 1.4%. The material was CD4+ or CD8+ T cells sorted from blood, obtained in a trial of the OX40 agonist ivuxolimab. The receptor source for this set is an adult with an advanced solid tumor such as melanoma, head and neck, liver or kidney cancer.

J is TRBJ2-5 and V is TRBV7-6; the D gene could be TRBD1 or TRBD2 (6 bases each). The CDR3 has 13 amino acids. Germline V gene sequence: CDR1 SGHVS, CDR2 FNYEAQ. With 2 bases removed from V and 9 bases from J, the gap between germline ends came to 13 bases. The CDR3 reads CASSLLIGGAQYF. The DNA for the CDR3 is TGTGCCAGCAGCTTACTGATCGGGGGCGCCCAGTACTTC.

The chain links TRBV18 to TRBJ1-1; D uncertain. This CDR3 is built from 14 residues. Per the germline V gene, CDR1 is KGHSH and CDR2 is LQKENI. V was shortened by 2 bases and J by 0 bases, with 7 bases between the two germline ends. The CDR3 bases are TGTGCCAGCTCACCAGTATCGGTGAACACTGAAGCTTTCTTT. Its translation: CASSPVSVNTEAFF.

The chain links TRBV15 to TRBJ2-7; TRBD2 matches 10 bases. This CDR3 contains 15 residues. Trimming cost V 0 bases and J 9 bases; bases outside gene matches: 8. Germline V gene lookup returns CDR1 LNHNV and CDR2 YYDKDF (reference sequence). The CDR3 loop reads CATSRDSPSGSVQYF. The CDR3 nucleotides are TGTGCCACCAGCAGAGATTCCCCTAGCGGGAGTGTGCAGTACTTC.

V gene TRBV9 combines with J gene TRBJ2-2, with D perhaps matching TRBD2 (5 bases). The germline V gene encodes CDR1 SGDLS and CDR2 YYNGEE. V lost 4 bases to trimming and J lost 1 base, with 11 bases between them. The CDR3 is 15 amino acids. The CDR3 region has the DNA TGTGCCAGCAGCTCAAGAGGAGGGAACACCGGGGAGCTGTTTTTT. This translates into CASSSRGGNTGELFF.

The CDR3 protein is CASSFQGGSGYTF. The CDR3 region has the DNA TGTGCCAGCAGCTTTCAGGGAGGCTCTGGCTACACCTTC. The genes are TRBV7-2 and TRBJ1-2; perhaps TRBD1 as D (5 bases). Trimming took 3 bases from V and 7 from J, leaving 12 bases between them. The CDR3 length is 13 residues. Germline CDR1 reads SGHTA; CDR2 reads FQGNSA.

V is TRBV7-2 and J is TRBJ2-1, with 8 bases identical to TRBD2. CDR1 is SGHTA, CDR2 FQGNSA, per germline. The CDR3 has 16 residues. The ends lost 2 bases at V and 8 bases at J; junction bases unmatched: 11. The CDR3 DNA is TGTGCCAGCAGCTTAAGGATGAGCGGGAGTTCCCATGAGCAGTTCTTC. Its translation is CASSLRMSGSSHEQFF.

The genes are TRBV7-2 and TRBJ2-1; D gene ambiguous. This CDR3 region has 15 residues. CDR1 and CDR2 from the germline V gene are SGHTA and FQGNSA. Trimming left V 5 bases short and J 0 bases short, with 11 bases between. The CDR3 DNA reads as TGTGCCAGCAGCCCCCCGGAGAGCTCCTACAATGAGCAGTTCTTC. It encodes CASSPPESSYNEQFF.

The chain has TRBV5-1 and TRBJ2-7, with a weak D call TRBD2 (5 bases). Germline loops: CDR1 SGHRS, CDR2 YFSETQ. V shed 5 bases and J shed 3 bases, with 15 bases lying between them. CDR3 length equals 14 residues. The CDR3 coding sequence is TGCGCCAGCAGATTGCGGGCTGCAGACTACGAGCAGTACTTC. This translates into CASRLRAADYEQYF.

The chain couples TRBV12-5 to TRBJ2-5; D is undetermined. V shed 4 bases and J shed 1 base, with 13 bases lying between them. In germline, CDR1 is LGHNT, CDR2 FRNRAP. This CDR3 region has 15 residues. CDR3 bases: TGTGCTAGTGGTTCCAACCCGGCAGGCCAAGAGACCCAGTACTTC. Amino acid sequence: CASGSNPAGQETQYF.

The chain couples TRBV14 to TRBJ2-7; D unclear. Looked up from germline, CDR1 is SGHDN and CDR2 is FVKESK. CDR3 length: 11 residues. V lost 3 bases to trimming and J lost 7 bases, with 7 bases between them. The CDR3 is CASSQVAEQYF. The CDR3 region has the DNA TGTGCCAGCAGCCAGGTAGCTGAGCAGTACTTC.

The CDR3 spells CAISDLSGRAESYNEQFF. The CDR3 nucleotides read TGTGCCATCAGTGACCTTAGCGGGAGGGCCGAATCCTACAATGAGCAGTTCTTC. This chain links TRBV10-3 with TRBJ2-1; 11 bases align to TRBD2. V dropped 3 bases and J dropped 1; count of bases not matched to a gene: 8. Germline lookup yields CDR1 ENHRY and CDR2 SYGVKD. The CDR3 totals 18 residues.

The sample holds one count of this clone. This CDR3 reads CASRPGYPYGYTF. The CDR3, as DNA: TGTGCCAGCAGACCCGGGTACCCCTATGGCTACACCTTC. The J gene is TRBJ1-2, the V gene TRBV28, with no clear D. With 6 bases removed from V and 4 bases from J, the gap between germline ends came to 12 bases. Per the germline V gene, CDR1 is MDHEN and CDR2 is SYDVKM. This CDR3 contains 13 residues.

V usage is TRBV4-1 and J usage is TRBJ2-7, with TRBD1 identical over 9 bases. This CDR3 is 15 amino acids long. CDR1 is MGHRA, CDR2 YSYEKL, per germline. V lost 3 bases, J lost 4 bases, and 7 bases stayed unmatched. The CDR3 sequence: CASSQTGQGQYEQYF. The CDR3 region has the DNA TGCGCCAGCAGCCAGACGGGACAGGGTCAATACGAGCAGTACTTC.

V gene TRBV18 combines with J gene TRBJ1-5, with TRBD1 identical over 9 bases. The CDR3 sequence is 15 residues long. V was pared by 3 bases and J by 3 bases, with 3 bases of the junction left unmatched. CDR1 is KGHSH, CDR2 LQKENI, per germline. The CDR3 bases are TGTGCCAGCTCACCGGGACAGGGATTCAATCAGCCCCAGCATTTT. Its translation is CASSPGQGFNQPQHF.

V and J are TRBV10-1 and TRBJ2-7, with D perhaps given as TRBD1 or TRBD2 (5 bases each). This CDR3 region has 14 residues. With 6 bases removed from V and 7 bases from J, the gap between germline ends came to 19 bases. Germline values: CDR1 WNHNN, CDR2 SYGVQD (reference sequence). CDR3 residues: CASSARVLSGEQYF. The CDR3 nucleotides read TGCGCCAGCAGCGCCAGGGTCCTTTCGGGAGAGCAGTACTTC.

The genes are TRBV25-1 and TRBJ1-1, with no clear D. The CDR3 contains 16 residues. Deletions cut 1 base from V and 1 base from J, with 13 bases between. Per the germline V gene, CDR1 is MGHDK and CDR2 is SYGVNS. CDR3 in DNA: TGTGCCAGCAGTGAATTCGAGGGTGCCGGGAACACTGAAGCTTTCTTT. Translated: CASSEFEGAGNTEAFF.

This clone was seen a handful of times. J is TRBJ2-3 and V is TRBV19; unclear D gene. The CDR3 has 13 amino acids. The germline V gene encodes CDR1 LNHDA and CDR2 SQIVND (reference sequence). V was clipped by 10 bases and J by 6 bases, with 17 bases between them. DNA for the CDR3: TGTGCCACCTCCAAAGGCCCCTGGGATACGCAGTATTTT. The encoded protein is CATSKGPWDTQYF.

This chain joins TRBV2 and TRBJ1-3; tentative D call: TRBD1 (5 bases). The CDR3 length is 14 residues. Germline loops: CDR1 SNHLY, CDR2 FYNNEI. With 6 bases removed from V and 0 bases from J, the gap between germline ends came to 9 bases. Here the CDR3 reads CASSATDSGNTIYF. The DNA of the CDR3 is TGTGCCAGCAGCGCGACAGACTCTGGAAACACCATATATTTT.

The CDR3, as DNA: TGTGCCAGTAGTGCGGACAGATATGGCTACACCTTC. Residues: CASSADRYGYTF. This rearrangement joins TRBV19 to TRBJ1-2; a weak D match, TRBD1 (6 bases). Trimming removed 5 bases at V and 5 bases at J, with 9 bases between. The CDR3 consists of 12 residues. Germline V CDR1 and CDR2: LNHDA, SQIVND (reference sequence).

This clone has more than one count but fewer than ten. The rearrangement uses TRBV28 and TRBJ1-2; tentative D call: TRBD1 (5 bases). Trimming shortened V by 5 bases and J by 0 bases, and 19 bases separated the two germline ends. CDR3 length: 17 residues. The germline V gene encodes CDR1 MDHEN and CDR2 SYDVKM. The CDR3 coding sequence is TGTGCCAGCAGTCGATTAACCGGGGGTCAAGCTAACTATGGCTACACCTTC. Translating gives CASSRLTGGQANYGYTF.

This clone was counted once. V is TRBV6-6 and J is TRBJ1-1, with D tentatively TRBD1 (6 bases). The ends were cut back, 11 bases at V and 3 bases at J, with 16 bases in the middle. Germline V gene sequence: CDR1 MNHNY, CDR2 SVGAGI (reference sequence). CDR3 length: 13 amino acids. In DNA form, the CDR3 reads TGTGCCTCCTCTGGGGGCCATTACACTGAAGCTTTCTTT. Protein: CASSGGHYTEAFF.